This TCR beta chain was identified in a study of cytomegalovirus exposure and HLA in healthy donors. Amplification used 60 Vbeta primers and 13 Jbeta primers. Produced via immunoSEQ multiplex PCR; TCRdb's table is partial and in-frame only. The sample has more than 150,000 clones, 82% seen once. Germline V CDR1 and CDR2: DFQATT, SNEGSKA (reference sequence). The CDR3 extends over 11 amino acids. In regard to this clone: Mismatch with germline at one junction end may stem from a read error.

Input material: PBMCs. This chain uses TRBV20-1 with TRBJ1-4; D is unresolved. The source is a man in his forties in good health and CMV-seronegative. CDR3 DNA: TGCAGTGCCCCCAACCTAGGAAAATTGTTTTTT. Its translation is CSAPNLGKLFF.